One T cell receptor beta chain is described in this entry. It lacks a known antigen. No clone much larger than this one lies a single base away; base qualities are absent. The CDR3 regions of human TCRbeta chains were analyzed by immunosequencing. Per the original workflow: Repertoire TCRs were checked for matches against a reference library of SARS-CoV-2-specific TCRs that had been generated using the MIRA antigen-specificity platform. Breadth was defined as the fraction of unique TCRs that were SARS-CoV-2-associated. Depth was defined as the fraction of total T cells that were SARS-CoV-2-associated. Using the MIRA data, each spike-specific TCR was assigned both to the spike region to which the TCR was reactive and to a CD4 or CD8 class. Log10-transformed breadth and depth values were compared by one-way ANOVA with Sidak's multiple comparisons tests. What TCRdb holds here is the immuneACCESS table cut down to in-frame rearrangements. Part of the clones is not present; checked against another copy, under half of the missing clones reflect an unresolved V gene, and the others are unexplained. V and J calls and clone size are given by that table; D and trimming were obtained from the DNA. The sample contains around 150,000 clones, 92% of them found a single time. Roughly 0.98% of the sample lies in the top ten.

The data were taken from a study of T cell responses to AZD1222 COVID-19 vaccine (dated by TCRdb to about 2021). In terms of the full investigation: TCR sequencing covered over 230 trial participants: 207 given two doses of AZD1222 and 26 given two doses of MenACWY control vaccine. Enrollment into the trials was organized by age into subgroups of 18-55, 56-69 and 70-plus years, and those subgroups contained roughly 150, 30 and 60 TCR-sequenced participants, respectively. Here is what the overall study found, with its caveats: The whole spike protein was spanned by vaccine-associated CD4 TCRs, and dominant responses were seen in regions 160-218 and 743-854. In the small 56-69-year group, the increase in depth fell short of significance, most likely because of low power. Reportedly, close to half of the unique spike-specific TCRs recognized epitopes lying outside the regions that are mutated in the B.1.351 and B.1.1.7 variants. Participants were mostly white British, with more females than males. The authors suggested clonal diversity may have been underestimated. Because no day 14 peak-response samples were available, the repertoires could be characterized only after the peak T cell response. Conclusions about previously exposed vaccinees were limited because only six or seven AZD1222 recipients were SARS-CoV-2 seropositive at baseline. After two AZD1222 doses, both the breadth and the depth of spike-specific TCRs were significantly higher than at day 0 and than in MenACWY recipients.

Read against the paper, the sample's time point label means: about 28 days (+/-7) after the second vaccine dose. Because spike-specific TCR depth and breadth did not differ between the two schedules, AZD1222 recipients who got a second dose at roughly 4 weeks were pooled with those who got a second dose at roughly 12 weeks. Vaccinee samples came from UK trials COV001 and COV002, including a single-blind randomized controlled phase 2/3 trial of AZD1222 (ChAdOx1 nCoV-19) in healthy adults. For TCRbeta chain sequencing, PBMC samples were collected from trial participants at day 0 and at day 28 after the second dose. According to the germline V gene, CDR1 reads SGDLS and CDR2 reads YYNGEE. V sheds 4 bases and J sheds 6 bases, leaving 13 bases between their ends. The CDR3 runs 14 residues from the cysteine to the phenylalanine. Left in the record is the CDR3 DNA by itself, 42 bases read in frame from the first base.

Recombination connected TRBV9 to TRBJ1-4; TRBD1 might be the D gene, on 5 matching bases. Sequencing used peripheral blood, obtained 28 days after the second AZD1222 dose. The TCR originated in an adult who received the AZD1222 COVID-19 vaccine. The nucleotide sequence is TGTGCCAGCAGCTCGCGGGGCATGGATGAAAAACTGTTTTTT. Protein translation: CASSSRGMDEKLFF.